This passage covers 10 T cell receptor beta chains from one sample sequenced in a study of T cells in Graves' hyperthyroidism and ophthalmopathy. Regions amplified from RNA transcripts were the TCR beta CDR3 regions. HTBI primers drove first-round RT-PCR of the TCR CDR3. TCRdb reprocessed the multiplex PCR reads with MiXCR, giving one entry per CDR3 protein. The sample yields approximately 400,000 distinct CDR3 sequences, approximately 15% seen once. The specimen sequenced was blood. The receptors were sampled from a woman aged 55-70 years with Graves' hyperthyroidism.

This clonotype showed up many times. The V and J genes are TRBV7-6 and TRBJ2-5, with D perhaps matching TRBD2 (7 bases). CDR1 is SGHVS and CDR2 is FNYEAQ in the germline V gene. Trimming pared 5 bases from V and 13 bases from J, leaving 26 bases between. The CDR3 has 15 amino acids. The DNA of the CDR3 is TGTGCCAGCAGCCCCCGAGGCCGGGGGGCTGGTAGCTTGTACTTC. This sequence encodes CASSPRGRGAGSLYF.

This clonotype was detected many times. The V and J genes are TRBV9 and TRBJ2-1, with 7 bases matching TRBD1. Per the germline V gene, CDR1 is SGDLS and CDR2 is YYNGEE. CDR3 size: 15 residues. V lost 0 bases to trimming and J lost 3 bases; unmatched junction nucleotides: 3. The CDR3 bases are TGTGCCAGCAGCGTAGACGGGACAGACTACAATGAGCAGTTCTTC. Encoded protein: CASSVDGTDYNEQFF.

The chain has TRBV7-9 and TRBJ2-1; D is possibly TRBD1 (7 bases). Germline values: CDR1 SEHNR, CDR2 FQNEAQ (reference sequence). The CDR3 totals 15 residues. With 3 bases removed from V and 3 bases from J, the gap between germline ends came to 12 bases. The CDR3 sequence: CASSFPGGIYNEQFF. In nucleotides, the CDR3 is TGTGCCAGCAGCTTTCCAGGGGGGATCTACAATGAGCAGTTCTTC.

The genes are TRBV2 and TRBJ2-5; TRBD2 is a possible D gene (6 bases). Germline lookup yields CDR1 SNHLY and CDR2 FYNNEI. Deletions cut 6 bases from V and 5 bases from J, with 19 bases between. The CDR3 has 15 residues. The CDR3, as DNA: TGTGCCAGCAGCCTCGGGAGTTTATCGGGGGAGACCCAGTACTTC. As protein: CASSLGSLSGETQYF.

Points on this clonotype: Relative to the germline gene, one junction end is altered; a read error may explain this. The chain recombines TRBV11-3 with TRBJ2-3, with TRBD2 matching 9 bases. This CDR3 has 16 amino acids. Germline V CDR1 and CDR2: SGHNT, YENEEA. DNA for the CDR3: TGCGCCAGCAGCCGAGGGACTAGCTTAGTCACAGATACGCAGTATTTT. This sequence encodes CASSRGTSLVTDTQYF.

A few counts support this clonotype. The chain carries TRBV5-5 and TRBJ2-1; 10 bases line up with TRBD2. Per germline, CDR1 SGHKS and CDR2 YYEKEE (reference sequence). The trim removed 2 bases at V and 7 bases at J, leaving 15 bases unmatched. The CDR3 is 18 amino acids. The CDR3 sequence is CASSLLGLAFQTPNEQFF. CDR3 coding DNA: TGTGCCAGCAGCTTACTGGGACTAGCGTTCCAAACCCCGAATGAGCAGTTCTTC.

This clonotype was seen once. V gene TRBV11-3 combines with J gene TRBJ2-7, with TRBD1 identical over 11 bases. The germline gives CDR1 SGHNT, CDR2 YENEEA. The length of the CDR3 is 14 residues. J gave up 3 bases and V 6 bases, and 4 bases lay outside the gene matches. The CDR3 region is CASRRTGGLYEQYF. The CDR3 DNA sequence: TGTGCCAGCAGGCGGACAGGGGGCCTCTACGAGCAGTACTTC.

The rearrangement joins TRBV19 to TRBJ2-7; tentatively, D is TRBD1 or TRBD2 (5 bases each). V was clipped by 3 bases and J by 6 bases, with 15 bases between them. Germline V gene sequence: CDR1 LNHDA, CDR2 SQIVND (reference sequence). CDR3 length: 14 amino acids. This CDR3 is CASSMITRGSEQYF. CDR3 bases: TGTGCCAGTAGTATGATCACTCGGGGCTCCGAGCAGTACTTC. The complete variable domain, with remaining parts taken from reference TRBV19 and TRBJ2-7, reads DGGITQSPKYLFRKEGQNVTLSCEQNLNHDAMYWYRQDPGQGLRLIYYSQIVNDFQKGDIAEGYSVSREKKESFPLTVTSAQKNPTAFYLCASSMITRGSEQYFGPGTRLTVT.

This clonotype has at least ten counts. This chain connects TRBV2 to TRBJ2-1; either TRBD1 or TRBD2 may supply D (5 bases each). The CDR3 sequence is 12 residues long. V shed 8 bases and J shed 12 bases, with 17 bases lying between them. Per the germline V gene, CDR1 is SNHLY and CDR2 is FYNNEI. CDR3 in amino acids: CASHDSPGAQFF. The CDR3 DNA reads as TGTGCCAGCCATGACAGCCCCGGGGCGCAGTTCTTC.

This clonotype has ten or more counts. The rearrangement links TRBV10-3 to TRBJ2-5, with D tentatively TRBD2 (5 bases). V was clipped by 0 bases and J by 0 bases, with 14 bases between them. The CDR3 spans 17 residues. The germline V gene has CDR1 ENHRY and CDR2 SYGVKD. The CDR3 loop reads CAISESTPAAYQETQYF. Written as DNA, the CDR3 is TGTGCCATCAGTGAGTCGACTCCAGCGGCGTACCAAGAGACCCAGTACTTC.